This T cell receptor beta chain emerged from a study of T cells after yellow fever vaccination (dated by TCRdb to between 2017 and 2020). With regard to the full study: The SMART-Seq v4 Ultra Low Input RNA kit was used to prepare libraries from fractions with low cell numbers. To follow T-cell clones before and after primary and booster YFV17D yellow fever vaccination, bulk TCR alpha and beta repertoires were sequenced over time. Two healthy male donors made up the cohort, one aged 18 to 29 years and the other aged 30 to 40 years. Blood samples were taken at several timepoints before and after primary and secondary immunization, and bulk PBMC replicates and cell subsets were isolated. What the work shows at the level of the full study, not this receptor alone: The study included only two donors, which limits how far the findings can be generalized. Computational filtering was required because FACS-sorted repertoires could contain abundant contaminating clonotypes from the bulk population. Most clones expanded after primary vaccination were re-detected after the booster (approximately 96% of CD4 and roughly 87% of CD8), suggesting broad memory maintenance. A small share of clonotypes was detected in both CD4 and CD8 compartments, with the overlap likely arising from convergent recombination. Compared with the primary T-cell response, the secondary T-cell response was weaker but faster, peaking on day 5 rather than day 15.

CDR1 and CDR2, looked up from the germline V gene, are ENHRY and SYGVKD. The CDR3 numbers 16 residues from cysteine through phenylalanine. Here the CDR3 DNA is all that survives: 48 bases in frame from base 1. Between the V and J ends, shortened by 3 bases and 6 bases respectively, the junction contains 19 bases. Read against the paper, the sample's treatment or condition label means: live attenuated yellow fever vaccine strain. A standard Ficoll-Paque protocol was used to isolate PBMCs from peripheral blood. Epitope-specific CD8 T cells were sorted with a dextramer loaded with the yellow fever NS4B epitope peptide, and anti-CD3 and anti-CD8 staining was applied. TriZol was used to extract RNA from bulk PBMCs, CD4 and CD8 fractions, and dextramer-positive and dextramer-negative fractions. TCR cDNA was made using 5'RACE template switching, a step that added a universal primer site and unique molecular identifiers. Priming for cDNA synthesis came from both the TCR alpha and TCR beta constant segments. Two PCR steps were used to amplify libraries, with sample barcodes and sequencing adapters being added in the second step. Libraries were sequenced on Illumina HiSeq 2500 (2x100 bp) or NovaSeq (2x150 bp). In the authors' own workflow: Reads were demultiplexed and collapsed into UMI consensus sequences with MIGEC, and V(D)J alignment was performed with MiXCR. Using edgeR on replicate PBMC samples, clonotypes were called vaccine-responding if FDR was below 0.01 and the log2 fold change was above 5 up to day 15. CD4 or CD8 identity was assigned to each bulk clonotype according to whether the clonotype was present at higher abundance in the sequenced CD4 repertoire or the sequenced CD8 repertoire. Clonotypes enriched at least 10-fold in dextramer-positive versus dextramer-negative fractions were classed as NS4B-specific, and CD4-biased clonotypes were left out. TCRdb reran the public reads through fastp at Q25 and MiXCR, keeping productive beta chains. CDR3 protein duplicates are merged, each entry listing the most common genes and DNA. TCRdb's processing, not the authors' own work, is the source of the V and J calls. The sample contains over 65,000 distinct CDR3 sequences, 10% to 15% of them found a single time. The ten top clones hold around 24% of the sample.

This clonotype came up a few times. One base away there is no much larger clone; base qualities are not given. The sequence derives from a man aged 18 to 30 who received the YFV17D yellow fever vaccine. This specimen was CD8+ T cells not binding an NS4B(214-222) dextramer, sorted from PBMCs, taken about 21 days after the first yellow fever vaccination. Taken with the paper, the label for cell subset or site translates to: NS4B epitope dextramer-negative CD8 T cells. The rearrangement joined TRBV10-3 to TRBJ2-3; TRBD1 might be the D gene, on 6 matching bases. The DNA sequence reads TGTGCCATCAGTGAAAAGGTTGTGCAGGGGACCGATACGCAGTATTTT. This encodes CAISEKVVQGTDTQYF.